This TCR beta chain was sequenced for a study of blood T cell repertoires in COVID-19. Study at large: Spain, Italy and the United States supplied samples that represented acute and convalescent COVID-19. In each case, the material was cDNA or gDNA derived from T cells, B-cell-depleted T cells, or PBMCs.

Original methodology: How many nucleated cells were present was estimated from reference gene primer amplification. Profiling relied on immunoSEQ multiplex PCR, and the TCRdb table lists in-frame clones only, not all of them. V, J and clone size were drawn from that table, and D and trimming were deduced from the DNA. The sample consists of about 200,000 clones, about 90% of them appearing once. This CDR3 region has 15 residues. Trimming stripped 2 bases from V and 0 bases from J, with 7 bases between. Per the germline V gene, CDR1 is KGHDR and CDR2 is SFDVKD. Followed over time, Seattle patients had been enrolled while infection was active.

This TCR was sampled from a man between 60 and 75 years old with COVID-19, enrolled during active disease. The chain uses TRBV24-1 and TRBJ1-5; a weak D match, TRBD1 (5 bases). Sequencing was done on a sample of peripheral blood. The CDR3 region has the DNA TGTGCCACCAGTGATTCAGGGTATAGCAATCAGCCCCAGCATTTT. Translated: CATSDSGYSNQPQHF.